Presented here are 20 T cell receptor beta chains from one specimen sequenced in a study of blood T cell repertoires in COVID-19. Sequencing used immunoSEQ multiplex PCR; TCRdb keeps in-frame clones, though not all of them. The table has about 86,000 clones, roughly 84% seen once. Input material: peripheral blood. The source is a woman of 80 years or more with active or convalescent COVID-19.

This clone has a handful of counts. The genes are TRBV2 and TRBJ2-1; 7 bases map to TRBD1. V was pared by 9 bases and J by 1 base, with 6 bases of the junction left unmatched. Germline V gene sequence: CDR1 SNHLY, CDR2 FYNNEI. The CDR3 spans 14 residues. The CDR3 region is CASKTGRSYNEQFF. CDR3 DNA: TGTGCCAGTAAGACAGGGAGATCCTACAATGAGCAGTTCTTC.

The chain employs TRBV7-9 and TRBJ1-2; 9 positions match TRBD1. The CDR3 length is 13 residues. Per germline, CDR1 SEHNR and CDR2 FQNEAQ (reference sequence). V lost 2 bases and J lost 9; bases outside the gene matches: 4. CDR3 DNA sequence: TGTGCCAGCAGCTTATGGACAGGGGCAAGCTACACCTTC. This codes for CASSLWTGASYTF.

This clone has a single count. The V call is TRBV5-6, the J call TRBJ2-3; possibly TRBD1 for D (5 bases). Trimming shortened V by 3 bases and J by 4 bases, and 18 bases separated the two germline ends. Germline V gene data show CDR1 as SGHDT and CDR2 as YYEEEE. The CDR3 sequence is 16 residues long. CDR3 nucleotides: TGTGCCAGCAGCTCCCCGGGCGATCTAGGGGCAGATACGCAGTATTTT. Protein: CASSSPGDLGADTQYF.

This chain links TRBV27 with TRBJ2-3, with 9 bases aligning to TRBD2. This CDR3 is 20 amino acids long. CDR1 is MNHEY, CDR2 SMNVEV, per germline (reference sequence). Trimming at V came to 1 base and at J to 1 base, leaving 15 bases not matched to a gene. CDR3 residues: CASSLFPAGGGKAGTDTQYF. In nucleotides, the CDR3 is TGTGCCAGCAGTTTATTCCCAGCGGGAGGAGGGAAAGCTGGCACAGATACGCAGTATTTT.

The chain has TRBV12-3 or TRBV12-4 and TRBJ1-1; D gene unclear. CDR3 length: 13 amino acids. V shed 6 bases and J shed 3 bases, with 11 bases lying between them. The CDR3 DNA follows: TGTGCCAGCAGAAATATACGGTACACTGAAGCTTTCTTT. Its protein is CASRNIRYTEAFF.

The genes are TRBV7-8 and TRBJ2-7, with D possibly being TRBD1 (5 bases). CDR1 and CDR2 (germline): SGHVS, FQNEAQ. The V gene lost 1 base and the J gene lost 3 bases, with 13 bases spanning the gap. There are 15 residues in the CDR3. CDR3: CASSLVVTDHYEQYF. CDR3 coding DNA: TGTGCCAGCAGCTTAGTAGTGACAGATCACTACGAGCAGTACTTC.

This chain uses TRBV18 with TRBJ1-1, with TRBD1 matching 8 bases. The V and J ends lost 4 bases and 6 bases, in that order; junction bases with no gene match: 10. From germline, CDR1 is KGHSH and CDR2 LQKENI. The CDR3 has 15 residues. The CDR3 DNA reads TGTGCCAGCTCACTGACAGGGGATGAAGTCTCTGAAGCTTTCTTT. Amino acids: CASSLTGDEVSEAFF. The full variable domain, its missing parts supplied by reference TRBV18 and TRBJ1-1, is NAGVMQNPRHLVRRRGQEARLRCSPMKGHSHVYWYRQLPEEGLKFMVYLQKENIIDESGMPKERFSAEFPKEGPSILRIQQVVRGDSAAYFCASSLTGDEVSEAFFGQGTRLTVV.

A word on this clone: The junction departs from germline at one end; a sequencing error may be responsible. The chain links TRBV6-1 to TRBJ1-1, with a possible D match to TRBD1 (6 bases). The CDR3 has 14 amino acids. Germline CDR1 reads MNHNS; CDR2 reads SASEGT. The CDR3 nucleotides are TGTGCCAGCAGGGAAGATCTGGACAGACCGCTCGCTTTCTTT. As protein: CASREDLDRPLAFF.

This chain joins TRBV27 and TRBJ2-1, with TRBD2 matching 11 bases. J lost 4 bases, V lost 1 base, and 0 bases had no gene match. The CDR3 is 15 residues long. Germline CDR1 reads MNHEY; CDR2 reads SMNVEV (reference sequence). The CDR3 nucleotides read TGTGCCAGCAGTTTATTAGCGGGAGGGTACAATGAGCAGTTCTTC. It yields the protein CASSLLAGGYNEQFF.

J is TRBJ2-1 and V is TRBV6-5; perhaps TRBD2 as D (5 bases). CDR1 and CDR2 from the germline V gene are MNHEY and SVGAGI. The CDR3 length is 16 residues. Trimming removed 4 bases at V and 6 bases at J, with 19 bases between. The CDR3 DNA reads as TGTGCCAGCAGTTCAGCCACCGGGGTAACCTCCAATGAGCAGTTCTTC. Translating gives CASSSATGVTSNEQFF.

The J gene is TRBJ1-4, the V gene TRBV7-9; 10 nucleotides line up with TRBD1. Per germline, CDR1 SEHNR and CDR2 FQNEAQ (reference sequence). The V gene end was trimmed by 3 bases and the J gene end by 10 bases; junction bases not matched to a gene: 8. The CDR3 covers 15 residues. CDR3 protein: CASSLTGTGEGKLFF. The CDR3 DNA reads as TGTGCCAGCAGCTTGACCGGGACAGGGGAAGGAAAACTGTTTTTT.

V and J are TRBV19 and TRBJ2-7, with D possibly TRBD1 on 6 matching bases. The germline V and J ends were trimmed by 5 bases and 3 bases, with 14 bases remaining between them. CDR1 LNHDA and CDR2 SQIVND come from the germline V gene (reference sequence). The CDR3 is 14 residues long. The CDR3 region is CASSVGRGSYEQYF. Written as DNA, the CDR3 is TGTGCCAGTAGTGTCGGCAGGGGAAGCTACGAGCAGTACTTC.

This clone was seen a handful of times. V usage is TRBV28 and J usage is TRBJ1-3; weak D call: TRBD1 (5 bases). V was trimmed by 6 bases and J by 6 bases, leaving 12 bases between them. This CDR3 has 13 amino acids. CDR1 is MDHEN, CDR2 SYDVKM, per germline. In DNA, the CDR3 is TGTGCCAGCAGCCTGGGGCTACAAAACACCATATATTTT. Translated, it gives CASSLGLQNTIYF.

This clone showed up just once. The V gene is TRBV11-3, the J gene TRBJ2-2; D call uncertain. Trimming took off 7 bases at V and 1 base at J, with 16 bases between the two ends. Germline V gene data show CDR1 as SGHNT and CDR2 as YENEEA. CDR3 length: 16 residues. CDR3 bases: TGTGCCAGCACCTTCAGTGGCACCCGGAACACCGGGGAGCTGTTTTTT. Residues: CASTFSGTRNTGELFF. Based on the CDR3 plus reference TRBV11-3 and TRBJ2-2, the full variable domain is EAGVVQSPRYKIIEKKQPVAFWCNPISGHNTLYWYLQNLGQGPELLIRYENEEAVDDSQLPKDRFSAERLKGVDSTLKIQPAELGDSAVYLCASTFSGTRNTGELFFGEGSRLTVL.

The rearrangement uses TRBV5-1 and TRBJ1-1, with TRBD1 matching 9 bases. From germline, CDR1 is SGHRS and CDR2 YFSETQ. The CDR3 runs to 13 residues. The J segment lost 2 bases and the V segment lost 7 bases, leaving 3 bases of the junction unmatched. The CDR3 DNA follows: TGCGCCAGCCGGGGACAGGGCAACACTGAAGCTTTCTTT. Protein: CASRGQGNTEAFF. Drawing the rest from reference TRBV5-1 and TRBJ1-1, the complete variable domain is KAGVTQTPRYLIKTRGQQVTLSCSPISGHRSVSWYQQTPGQGLQFLFEYFSETQRNKGNFPGRFSGRQFSNSRSEMNVSTLELGDSALYLCASRGQGNTEAFFGQGTRLTVV.

The chain uses TRBV11-3 and TRBJ1-4; 7 nucleotides align to TRBD1. The CDR3 covers 18 residues. The J segment lost 7 bases and the V segment lost 3 bases, leaving 17 bases of the junction unmatched. Germline V CDR1 and CDR2: SGHNT, YENEEA. CDR3 sequence: CASSFYGPDRVKGEKLFF. CDR3 nucleotides: TGTGCCAGCAGCTTCTATGGACCCGACAGGGTAAAGGGTGAAAAACTGTTTTTT. Complete variable domain (other parts from reference TRBV11-3 and TRBJ1-4): EAGVVQSPRYKIIEKKQPVAFWCNPISGHNTLYWYLQNLGQGPELLIRYENEEAVDDSQLPKDRFSAERLKGVDSTLKIQPAELGDSAVYLCASSFYGPDRVKGEKLFFGSGTQLSVL.

This clone was recorded a few times. This sequence joins TRBV4-1 and TRBJ2-5, with D perhaps matching TRBD2 (6 bases). The germline V gene has CDR1 MGHRA and CDR2 YSYEKL. V was clipped by 0 bases and J by 0 bases, with 14 bases between them. The CDR3 covers 17 residues. CDR3 protein: CASSQDRRGRYQETQYF. DNA of the CDR3: TGCGCCAGCAGCCAAGATCGCAGAGGGAGGTACCAAGAGACCCAGTACTTC.

The chain carries TRBV25-1 and TRBJ2-1, with 7 bases matching TRBD1. The CDR3 is 13 residues long. The V and J ends lost 5 bases and 11 bases, in that order; junction bases with no gene match: 9. The germline gives CDR1 MGHDK, CDR2 SYGVNS. The CDR3 DNA sequence: TGTGCCAGCAGTACCGAACTGACAGGGAAGCAGTTCTTC. Its protein is CASSTELTGKQFF.

The CDR3 loop reads CASSPSPAASVTIYF. The CDR3 region has the DNA TGTGCCAGCAGCCCATCCCCCGCTGCCTCGGTTACCATATATTTT. This rearrangement joins TRBV3-1 (or the pseudogene TRBV3-2) to TRBJ1-3; D remains ambiguous. The CDR3 loop spans 15 amino acids. Germline CDR1 reads LGHDT; CDR2 reads YNNKEL (reference sequence). V gave up 4 bases and J gave up 10 bases, with 20 bases separating them.

The CDR3 DNA follows: TGTGCCAGCAGCCGAGGGACAGGGCATTCACCCCTCCACTTT. Residues: CASSRGTGHSPLHF. The chain carries TRBV11-1 and TRBJ1-6; TRBD1 aligns across 9 bases. In germline, CDR1 is SGHAT, CDR2 FQDESV (reference sequence). The CDR3 is made up of 14 amino acids. Losses at the gene ends were 5 bases for V and 8 bases for J; bases not matched to a gene: 4. Filled out from reference TRBV11-1 and TRBJ1-6, the complete variable domain reads EAEVAQSPRYKITEKSQAVAFWCDPISGHATLYWYRQILGQGPELLVQFQDESVVDDSQLPKDRFSAERLKGVDSTLKIQPAELGDSAMYLCASSRGTGHSPLHFGNGTRLTVT.